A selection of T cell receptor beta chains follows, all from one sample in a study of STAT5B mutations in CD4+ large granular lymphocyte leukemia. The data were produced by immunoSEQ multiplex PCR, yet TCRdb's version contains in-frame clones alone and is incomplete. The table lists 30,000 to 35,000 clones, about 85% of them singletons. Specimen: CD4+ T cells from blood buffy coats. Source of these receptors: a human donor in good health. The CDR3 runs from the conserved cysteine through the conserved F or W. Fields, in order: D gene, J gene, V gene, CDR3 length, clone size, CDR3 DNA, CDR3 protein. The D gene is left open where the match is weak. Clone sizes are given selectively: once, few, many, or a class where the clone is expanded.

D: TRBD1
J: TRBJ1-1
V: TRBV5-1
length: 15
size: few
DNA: TGCGCCAGCAGCTTATTACAGGGGGGAAACACTGAAGCTTTCTTT
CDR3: CASSLLQGGNTEAFF

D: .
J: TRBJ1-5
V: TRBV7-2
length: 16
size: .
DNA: TGTGCCAGCAGCTTAATGGGGGTGGGGATTGAAGAGCCCCAGCATTTT
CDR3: CASSLMGVGIEEPQHF

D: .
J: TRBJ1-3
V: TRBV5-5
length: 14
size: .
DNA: TGTGCCAGCAGCTTAGGGACGGCTGGAAACACCATATATTTT
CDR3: CASSLGTAGNTIYF

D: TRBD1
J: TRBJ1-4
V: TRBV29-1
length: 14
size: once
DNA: TGCAGCGCAGGGACAGCCGCGCAAAATGAAAAACTGTTTTTT
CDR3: CSAGTAAQNEKLFF

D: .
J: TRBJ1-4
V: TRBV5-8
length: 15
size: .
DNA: TGTGCCAGCAGCTTGTATCGCGATAATAATGAAAAACTGTTTTTT
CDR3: CASSLYRDNNEKLFF

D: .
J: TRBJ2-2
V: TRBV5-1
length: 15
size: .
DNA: TGCGCCAGCAGTAATTTTAATATGAACACCGGGGAGCTGTTTTTT
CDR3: CASSNFNMNTGELFF

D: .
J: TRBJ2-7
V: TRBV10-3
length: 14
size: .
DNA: TGTGCCATCAGAAGGGCCGCGGAAGACTACGAGCAGTACTTC
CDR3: CAIRRAAEDYEQYF

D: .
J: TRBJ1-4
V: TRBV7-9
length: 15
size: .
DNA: TGTGCCAGCAGCTTAGGGGGCGGGGGCCATGAAAAACTGTTTTTT
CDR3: CASSLGGGGHEKLFF

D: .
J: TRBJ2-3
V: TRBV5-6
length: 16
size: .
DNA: TGTGCCAGCAGCTTTTCCCGCAGGGGGAGGCCAGATACGCAGTATTTT
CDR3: CASSFSRRGRPDTQYF

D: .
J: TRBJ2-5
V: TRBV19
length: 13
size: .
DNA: TGTGCCAGTAGCACCGGGAACCAAGAGACCCAGTACTTC
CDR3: CASSTGNQETQYF

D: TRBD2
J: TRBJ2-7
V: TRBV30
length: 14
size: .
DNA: TGTGCCTTCCAGTTAGCGGGAGGATCCTACGAGCAGTACTTC
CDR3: CAFQLAGGSYEQYF

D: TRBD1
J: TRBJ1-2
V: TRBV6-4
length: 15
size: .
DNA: TGTGCCAGCAGTGTCTCTGACAGGGGGCGGAGTGGCTACACCTTC
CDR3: CASSVSDRGRSGYTF

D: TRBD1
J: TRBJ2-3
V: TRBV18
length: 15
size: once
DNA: TGTGCCAGCTCCCAAGGACAGGGTAGGACAGATACGCAGTATTTT
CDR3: CASSQGQGRTDTQYF

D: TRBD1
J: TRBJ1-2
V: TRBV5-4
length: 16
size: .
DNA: TGTGCCAGCAGCTCGACTCGCGGGACAGCTAACTATGGCTACACCTTC
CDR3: CASSSTRGTANYGYTF

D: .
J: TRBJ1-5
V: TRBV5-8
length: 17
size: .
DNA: TGTGCCAGCAGCCGGGGCGCTAAGACACCTAGCAATCAGCCCCAGCATTTT
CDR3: CASSRGAKTPSNQPQHF

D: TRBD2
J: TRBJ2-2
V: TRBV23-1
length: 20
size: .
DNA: TGCGCCAGCAGTCAATCCCGGTTAATAGCGGGAGGGCCTTGGACCGGGGAGCTGTTTTTT
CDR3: CASSQSRLIAGGPWTGELFF

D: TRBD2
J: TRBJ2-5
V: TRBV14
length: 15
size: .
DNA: TGTGCCAGCAGCCTCCCAGGCGGGGGACAAGAGACCCAGTACTTC
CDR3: CASSLPGGGQETQYF

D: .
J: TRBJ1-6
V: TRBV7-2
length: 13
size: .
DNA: TGTGCCAGCAGCGTACAGGTTAATTCACCCCTCCACTTT
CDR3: CASSVQVNSPLHF

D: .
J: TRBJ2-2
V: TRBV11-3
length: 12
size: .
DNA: TGTGCCAGCAGCCCCAGGGTCGGGGAGCTGTTTTTT
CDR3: CASSPRVGELFF

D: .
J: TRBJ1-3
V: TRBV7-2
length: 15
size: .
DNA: TGTGCCAGCAGCTGGCAGGTGGGCTCTGGAAACACCATATATTTT
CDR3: CASSWQVGSGNTIYF

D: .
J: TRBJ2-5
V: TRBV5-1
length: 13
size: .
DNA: TGCGCCAGCAGCCCACCAGGTGGGGAGACCCAGTACTTC
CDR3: CASSPPGGETQYF

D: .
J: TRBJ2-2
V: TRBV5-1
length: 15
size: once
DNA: TGCGCCAGCAGCTTGGTTCAGGAGGGCACCGGGGAGCTGTTTTTT
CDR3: CASSLVQEGTGELFF

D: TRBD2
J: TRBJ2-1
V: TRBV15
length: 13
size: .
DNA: TGTGCCACCAGACCGACTAGCGGGACCGAGCAGTTCTTC
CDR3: CATRPTSGTEQFF

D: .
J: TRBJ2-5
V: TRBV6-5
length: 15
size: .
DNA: TGTGCCAGCAGTTACTCGAGGGCGGAGGGGGAGACCCAGTACTTC
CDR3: CASSYSRAEGETQYF

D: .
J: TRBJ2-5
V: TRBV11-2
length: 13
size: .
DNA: TGTGCCAGCAGCTTAGGTGCGACGGAGGCCCAGTACTTC
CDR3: CASSLGATEAQYF

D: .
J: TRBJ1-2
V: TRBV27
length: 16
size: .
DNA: TGTGCCAGCAGTTTATCGGGGGCGGGACAAACCTATGGCTACACCTTC
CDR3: CASSLSGAGQTYGYTF

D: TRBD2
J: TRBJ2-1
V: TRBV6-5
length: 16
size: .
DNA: TGTGCCAGCAGTTACTCTGGGACTACTCCTTACAATGAGCAGTTCTTC
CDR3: CASSYSGTTPYNEQFF

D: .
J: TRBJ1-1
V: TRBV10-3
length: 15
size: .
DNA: TGTGCCATCAGTGAGTCCGAAGGGAAACGAACTGAAGCTTTCTTT
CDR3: CAISESEGKRTEAFF

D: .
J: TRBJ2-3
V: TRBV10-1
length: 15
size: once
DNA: TGCGCCAGCAGTGAGTCGAACGGCCGAAGTCGTACGCAGTATTTT
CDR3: CASSESNGRSRTQYF

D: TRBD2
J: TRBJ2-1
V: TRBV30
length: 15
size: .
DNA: TGTGCCTGGAGTCCTAGCGGGAAGATCGACAATGAGCAGTTCTTC
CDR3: CAWSPSGKIDNEQFF

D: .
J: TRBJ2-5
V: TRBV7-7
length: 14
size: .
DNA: TGTGCCAGCAGCTTGCAGGGTAGATCAGAGACCCAGTACTTC
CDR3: CASSLQGRSETQYF

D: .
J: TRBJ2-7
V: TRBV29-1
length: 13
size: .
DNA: TGCAGCGTTGAGGGCACGGAGAAAAACGAGCAGTACTTC
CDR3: CSVEGTEKNEQYF

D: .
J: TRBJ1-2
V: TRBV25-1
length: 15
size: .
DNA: TGTGCCAGCAGTGAATCCCCGGCCAGTAACTATGGCTACACCTTC
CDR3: CASSESPASNYGYTF

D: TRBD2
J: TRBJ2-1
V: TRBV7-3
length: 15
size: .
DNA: TGTGCCAGCAGCCTCGGGACTAGCGGGAGTAGTGAGCAGTTCTTC
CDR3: CASSLGTSGSSEQFF

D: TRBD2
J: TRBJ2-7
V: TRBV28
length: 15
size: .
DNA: TGTGCCAGCAGTTTATTGGGAGGGGTATCCTACGAGCAGTACTTC
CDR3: CASSLLGGVSYEQYF

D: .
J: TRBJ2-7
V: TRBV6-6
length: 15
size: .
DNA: TGTGCCAGCAGTTACAGAGAGGGGAGCTCCTACGAGCAGTACTTC
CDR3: CASSYREGSSYEQYF

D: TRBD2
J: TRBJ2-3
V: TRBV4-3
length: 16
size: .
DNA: TGCGCCAGCAGCCAAGGAGTCATTGGGGGACTAGCAACGCAGTATTTT
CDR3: CASSQGVIGGLATQYF

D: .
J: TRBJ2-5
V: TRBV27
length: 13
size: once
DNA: TGTGCCAGCAGGGGGCGCAACCAAGAGACCCAGTACTTC
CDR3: CASRGRNQETQYF

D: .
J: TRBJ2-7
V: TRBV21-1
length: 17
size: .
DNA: TGTGCCAGCAGCAAATCCCCAATCCCCTCCTTTATCTACGAGCAGTACTTC
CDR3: CASSKSPIPSFIYEQYF

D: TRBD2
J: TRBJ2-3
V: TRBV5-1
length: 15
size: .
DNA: TGCGCCAGCAGCGGCAGGGGGGGACTAGCGGATACGCAGTATTTT
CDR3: CASSGRGGLADTQYF

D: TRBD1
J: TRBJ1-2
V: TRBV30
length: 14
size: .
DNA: TGTGCCTGGAACCCGACAGGGAAGTTGAGAGGCTACACCTTC
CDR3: CAWNPTGKLRGYTF

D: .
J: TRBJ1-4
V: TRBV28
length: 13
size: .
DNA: TGTGCCAGTTCCAGGTTAACTAATGAAAAACTGTTTTTT
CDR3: CASSRLTNEKLFF

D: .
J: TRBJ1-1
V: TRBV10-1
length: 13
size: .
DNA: TGCGCCAGCAGTGGGTCAGCGTTCACTGAAGCTTTCTTT
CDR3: CASSGSAFTEAFF

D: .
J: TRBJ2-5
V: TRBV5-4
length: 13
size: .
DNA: TGTGCCAGCAGCTGGAACAGGGAAGAGACCCAGTACTTC
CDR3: CASSWNREETQYF

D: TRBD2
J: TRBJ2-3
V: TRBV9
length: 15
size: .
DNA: TGTGCCAGCAGCGTAGACAGCGGGGGCACAGATACGCAGTATTTT
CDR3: CASSVDSGGTDTQYF

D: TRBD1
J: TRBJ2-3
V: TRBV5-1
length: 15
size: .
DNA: TGCGCCAGCAGCTCTGGACAGGGCGGCACAGATACGCAGTATTTT
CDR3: CASSSGQGGTDTQYF